This paragraph covers one T cell receptor beta chain sequence. The antigen is undetermined. This sample was taken from a study of T cell responses to AZD1222 COVID-19 vaccine. Using immunoSEQ multiplex PCR, the repertoire was profiled, and TCRdb retains in-frame clones only, with some absent. This table has about 160,000 clones, roughly 90% appearing once. Trimming left V 4 bases short and J 8 bases short, with 11 bases between. The CDR3 covers 12 residues. From germline, CDR1 is MDHEN and CDR2 SYDVKM. Study observations and caveats: Repertoires were sampled only after the peak T cell response. The donor group comprised mostly white British people and more females; the analysis possibly underestimated clonal diversity. Following two doses of AZD1222, Spike-specific TCR breadth and depth rose.

Pooling covered second doses at about 4 or about 12 weeks. This TCR was recovered from an adult who received the AZD1222 COVID-19 vaccine. Sequenced here: peripheral blood, sampled 28 days after the second AZD1222 dose. V gene TRBV28 combines with J gene TRBJ1-2; D gene uncertain. CDR3 sequence: CASSYGVEGYTF. As DNA, the CDR3 is TGTGCCAGCAGTTACGGGGTCGAGGGCTACACCTTC.